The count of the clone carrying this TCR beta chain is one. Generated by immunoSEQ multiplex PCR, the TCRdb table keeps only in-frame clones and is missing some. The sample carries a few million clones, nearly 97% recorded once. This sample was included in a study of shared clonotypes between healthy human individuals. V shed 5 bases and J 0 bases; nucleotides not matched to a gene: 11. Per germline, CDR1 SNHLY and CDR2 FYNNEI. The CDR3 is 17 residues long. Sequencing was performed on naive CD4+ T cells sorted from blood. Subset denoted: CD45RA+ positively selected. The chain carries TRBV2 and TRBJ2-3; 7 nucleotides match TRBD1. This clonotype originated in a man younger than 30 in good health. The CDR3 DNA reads TGTGCCAGCAGTACCAACGGACAGGCACCTAGCACAGATACGCAGTATTTT. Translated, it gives CASSTNGQAPSTDTQYF.